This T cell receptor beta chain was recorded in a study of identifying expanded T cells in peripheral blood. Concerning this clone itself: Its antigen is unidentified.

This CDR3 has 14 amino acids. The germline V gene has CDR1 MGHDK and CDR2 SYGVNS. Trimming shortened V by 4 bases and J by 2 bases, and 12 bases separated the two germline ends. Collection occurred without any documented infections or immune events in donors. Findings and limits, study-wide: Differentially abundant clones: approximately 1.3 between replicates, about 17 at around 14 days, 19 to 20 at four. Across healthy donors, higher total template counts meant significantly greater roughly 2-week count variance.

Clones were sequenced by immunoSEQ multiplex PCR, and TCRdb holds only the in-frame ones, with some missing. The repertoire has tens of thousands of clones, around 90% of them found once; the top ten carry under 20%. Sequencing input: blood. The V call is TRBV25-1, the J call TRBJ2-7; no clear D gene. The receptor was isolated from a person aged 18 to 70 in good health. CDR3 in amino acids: CASSGPRPPYEQYF. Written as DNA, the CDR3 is TGTGCCAGCAGTGGGCCCAGACCACCCTACGAGCAGTACTTC.